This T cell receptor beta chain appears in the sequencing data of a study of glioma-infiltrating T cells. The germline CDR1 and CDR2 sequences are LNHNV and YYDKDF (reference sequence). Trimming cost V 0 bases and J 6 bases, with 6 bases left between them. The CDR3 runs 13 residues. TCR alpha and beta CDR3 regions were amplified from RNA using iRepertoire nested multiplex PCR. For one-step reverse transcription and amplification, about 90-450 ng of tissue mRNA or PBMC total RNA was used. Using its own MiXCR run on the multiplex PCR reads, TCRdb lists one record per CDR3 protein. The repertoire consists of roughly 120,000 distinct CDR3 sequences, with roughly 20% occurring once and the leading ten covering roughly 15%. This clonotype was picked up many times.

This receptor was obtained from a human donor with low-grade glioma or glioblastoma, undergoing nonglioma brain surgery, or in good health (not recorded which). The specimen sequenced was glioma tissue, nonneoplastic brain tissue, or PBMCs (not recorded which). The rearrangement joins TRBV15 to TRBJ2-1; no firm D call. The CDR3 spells CATSRDPSNEQFF. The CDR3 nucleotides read TGTGCCACCAGCAGAGACCCGTCCAATGAGCAGTTCTTC.